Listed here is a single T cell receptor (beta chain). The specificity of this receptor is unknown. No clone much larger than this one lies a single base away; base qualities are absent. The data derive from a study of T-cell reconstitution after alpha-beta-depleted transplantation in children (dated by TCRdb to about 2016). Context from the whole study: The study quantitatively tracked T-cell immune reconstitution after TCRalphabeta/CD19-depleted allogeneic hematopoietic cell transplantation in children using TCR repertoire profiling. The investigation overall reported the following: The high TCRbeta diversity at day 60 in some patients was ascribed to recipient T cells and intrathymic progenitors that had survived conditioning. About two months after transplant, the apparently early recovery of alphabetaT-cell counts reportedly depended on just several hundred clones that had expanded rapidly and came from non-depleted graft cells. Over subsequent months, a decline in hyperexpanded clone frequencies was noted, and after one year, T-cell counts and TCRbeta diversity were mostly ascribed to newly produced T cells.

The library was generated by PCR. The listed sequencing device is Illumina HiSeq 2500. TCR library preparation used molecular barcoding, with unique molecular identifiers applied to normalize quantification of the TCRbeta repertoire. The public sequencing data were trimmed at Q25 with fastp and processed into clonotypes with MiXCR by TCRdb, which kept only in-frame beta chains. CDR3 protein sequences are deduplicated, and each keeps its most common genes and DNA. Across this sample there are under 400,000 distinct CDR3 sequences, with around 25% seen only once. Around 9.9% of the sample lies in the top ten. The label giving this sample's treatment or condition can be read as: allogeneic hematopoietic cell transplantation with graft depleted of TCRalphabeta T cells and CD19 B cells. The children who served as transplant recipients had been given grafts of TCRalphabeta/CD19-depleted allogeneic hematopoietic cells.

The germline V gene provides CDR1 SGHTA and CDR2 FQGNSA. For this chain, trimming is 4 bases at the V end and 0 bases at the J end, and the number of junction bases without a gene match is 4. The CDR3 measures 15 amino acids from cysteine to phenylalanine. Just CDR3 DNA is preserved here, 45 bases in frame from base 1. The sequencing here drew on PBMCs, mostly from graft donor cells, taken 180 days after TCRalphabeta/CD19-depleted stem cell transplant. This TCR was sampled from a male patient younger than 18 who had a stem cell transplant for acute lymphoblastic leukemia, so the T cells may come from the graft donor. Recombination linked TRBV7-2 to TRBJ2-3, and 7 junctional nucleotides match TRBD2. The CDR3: CASSSLAPSTDTQYF. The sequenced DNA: TGTGCCAGCAGCTCACTAGCGCCGAGCACAGATACGCAGTATTTT.